Listed below are T cell receptor beta chains from one sample, sequenced in a study of Tregs in tolerant kidney transplant recipients. Repertoires were generated with immunoSEQ multiplex PCR, while TCRdb's copy carries only in-frame clones and drops some. The top ten hold roughly 1.7% of the sample, which has about 90,000 clones, over 85% seen once. The sample was CD4+ T cells from blood (PBMCs), taken 12 months after the transplant. The receptors were sampled from a human patient who received a combined kidney and bone marrow transplant. Some T cells may have originated in the graft donor. Each CDR3 is given with its conserved first and last residue. Each record gives: J gene, V gene, clone size, D gene, CDR3 DNA, CDR3 protein. D genes are given only for firm matches. The listing skips clone size in some rows; elsewhere it reads once, few, many or a size class.

j_call: TRBJ1-1; v_call: TRBV2; clone_size: .; d_call: TRBD1; cdr3_nt: TGTGCCAGCAGGGGACAGGTTAACACTGAAGCTTTCTTT; cdr3_aa: CASRGQVNTEAFF
j_call: TRBJ1-2; v_call: TRBV4-3; clone_size: .; d_call: TRBD1; cdr3_nt: TGCGCCAGCAGCCGACAGGACAGGAGAACCTATGGCTACACCTTC; cdr3_aa: CASSRQDRRTYGYTF
j_call: TRBJ2-5; v_call: TRBV27; clone_size: .; d_call: TRBD2; cdr3_nt: TGTGCCAGCAGGCCTAGCGGGAGGGCTTGGACCCAGTACTTC; cdr3_aa: CASRPSGRAWTQYF
j_call: TRBJ1-1; v_call: TRBV19; clone_size: .; d_call: .; cdr3_nt: TGTGCCAGTAGTATTCCCAGGGGTGCTGAAGCTTTCTTT; cdr3_aa: CASSIPRGAEAFF
j_call: TRBJ1-2; v_call: TRBV7-2; clone_size: .; d_call: TRBD1; cdr3_nt: TGTGCCAGCAGCTTTCGGGATAGATCCGGGACAGGCGGGGACTACACCTTC; cdr3_aa: CASSFRDRSGTGGDYTF
j_call: TRBJ1-5; v_call: TRBV2; clone_size: .; d_call: .; cdr3_nt: TGTGCCAGCAGTGGAGAGGGGACTACGCAGCCCCAGCATTTT; cdr3_aa: CASSGEGTTQPQHF
j_call: TRBJ2-3; v_call: TRBV29-1; clone_size: .; d_call: .; cdr3_nt: TGCAGCGCGGTAGACGATAGCGGAATCACTATAACCACAGATACGCAGTATTTT; cdr3_aa: CSAVDDSGITITTDTQYF
j_call: TRBJ2-7; v_call: TRBV4-1; clone_size: .; d_call: .; cdr3_nt: TGCGCCAGCAGCCGGGAACCAACAGGCGTCTCCTACGAGCAGTACTTC; cdr3_aa: CASSREPTGVSYEQYF
j_call: TRBJ1-1; v_call: TRBV6-5; clone_size: .; d_call: .; cdr3_nt: TGTGCCAGCAGGATTAACAGGGATACTGAAGCTTTCTTT; cdr3_aa: CASRINRDTEAFF
j_call: TRBJ2-7; v_call: TRBV5-1; clone_size: .; d_call: TRBD1; cdr3_nt: TGCGCCAGCAGCCCCCGAGGACAGGGGTTAGACGAGCAGTACTTC; cdr3_aa: CASSPRGQGLDEQYF
j_call: TRBJ1-1; v_call: TRBV4-1; clone_size: once; d_call: TRBD1; cdr3_nt: TGCGCCAGCAGCCATATCGGACAGGGAGGGACTGAAGCTTTCTTT; cdr3_aa: CASSHIGQGGTEAFF
j_call: TRBJ2-1; v_call: TRBV5-1; clone_size: once; d_call: TRBD2; cdr3_nt: TGCGCCAGCGGGGGAGGGAGCCACAATGAGCAGTTCTTC; cdr3_aa: CASGGGSHNEQFF
j_call: TRBJ2-7; v_call: TRBV5-5; clone_size: .; d_call: .; cdr3_nt: TGTGCCAGCAGCTTGGCAACCTACGAGCAGTACTTC; cdr3_aa: CASSLATYEQYF
j_call: TRBJ2-1; v_call: TRBV9; clone_size: .; d_call: .; cdr3_nt: TGTGCCAGCAGTGACGACAGGACCTATCAAAAATGGGAGCAGTTCTTC; cdr3_aa: CASSDDRTYQKWEQFF
j_call: TRBJ2-5; v_call: TRBV6-1; clone_size: .; d_call: TRBD1; cdr3_nt: TGTGCCAGCAGCCCAGGGGGCGCCGGGAGGACCCAGTACTTC; cdr3_aa: CASSPGGAGRTQYF
j_call: TRBJ2-5; v_call: TRBV5-1; clone_size: .; d_call: .; cdr3_nt: TGCGCCAGCGGTCTAGCCCAGAGAGGCCAAGAGACCCAGTACTTC; cdr3_aa: CASGLAQRGQETQYF
j_call: TRBJ2-5; v_call: TRBV7-2; clone_size: .; d_call: .; cdr3_nt: TGTGCCAGCAGCGTAGCCACGGGGGAGACCCAGTACTTC; cdr3_aa: CASSVATGETQYF
j_call: TRBJ1-2; v_call: TRBV5-6; clone_size: .; d_call: TRBD1; cdr3_nt: TGTGCCAGCAGTTTGGACAGGAACTATGGCTACACCTTC; cdr3_aa: CASSLDRNYGYTF
j_call: TRBJ2-7; v_call: TRBV4-3; clone_size: once; d_call: .; cdr3_nt: TGCGCCAGCAGCCAAGCTTCCTCCCGGGGGGCGCGGGGCGAGCAGTACTTC; cdr3_aa: CASSQASSRGARGEQYF
j_call: TRBJ2-1; v_call: TRBV9; clone_size: .; d_call: TRBD2; cdr3_nt: TGTGCCAGCAGCCCATCGGGACTAACTTACAATGAGCAGTTCTTC; cdr3_aa: CASSPSGLTYNEQFF
j_call: TRBJ1-1; v_call: TRBV11-3; clone_size: .; d_call: TRBD1; cdr3_nt: TGTGCCAGCAGCTTAGCGGGTAGGGGGCATTGGAACACTGAAGCTTTCTTT; cdr3_aa: CASSLAGRGHWNTEAFF
j_call: TRBJ2-1; v_call: TRBV30; clone_size: .; d_call: TRBD2; cdr3_nt: TGTGCCTGGAGTGAGGGACTAGCGGCCGACAATGAGCAGTTCTTC; cdr3_aa: CAWSEGLAADNEQFF
j_call: TRBJ1-2; v_call: TRBV5-1; clone_size: .; d_call: TRBD1; cdr3_nt: TGCGCCAGCAGCAAGGACAGGGGCGGCTACACCTTC; cdr3_aa: CASSKDRGGYTF
j_call: TRBJ1-6; v_call: TRBV6-5; clone_size: .; d_call: .; cdr3_nt: TGTGCCAGCAGTTACTCCGTCGAGGAGGGATTTTCCCCCCTCCACTTT; cdr3_aa: CASSYSVEEGFSPLHF
j_call: TRBJ2-1; v_call: TRBV18; clone_size: once; d_call: TRBD1; cdr3_nt: TGTGCCAGCTCACCATCCGGGACAGGGTGGAACAATGAGCAGTTCTTC; cdr3_aa: CASSPSGTGWNNEQFF